Each of the 11 T cell receptor beta chains below was sequenced from the same sample in a study of blood T cell repertoires in COVID-19. Only in-frame clones appear in the TCRdb table, and some are missing; sequencing was by immunoSEQ multiplex PCR. The sample has just over 300,000 clones, 80% to 90% seen once; the top ten hold around 10%. Sequencing was done on a sample of PBMCs or T cells enriched from blood (not recorded which). Receptors originate from a young woman who had recovered from COVID-19.

This clone was seen only once. The gene calls are TRBV2 and TRBJ1-1; D is undetermined. Germline values: CDR1 SNHLY, CDR2 FYNNEI. The CDR3 spans 14 residues. Trimming removed 1 base at V and 8 bases at J, with 14 bases between. CDR3 sequence: CASSEGVRFIEAFF. DNA for the CDR3: TGTGCCAGCAGTGAAGGGGTCAGGTTCATAGAAGCTTTCTTT.

The chain joins TRBV3-1 (or the pseudogene TRBV3-2) to TRBJ1-1; D is uncertain. Germline V gives CDR1 LGHDT, CDR2 YNNKEL (reference sequence). This CDR3 contains 16 residues. V gave up 0 bases and J gave up 1 base, with 12 bases separating them. CDR3 amino acids: CASSQEEVRGNTEAFF. In DNA, the CDR3 is TGTGCCAGCAGCCAAGAGGAGGTGAGAGGGAACACTGAAGCTTTCTTT.

V gene TRBV2 combines with J gene TRBJ1-1; TRBD1 might be the D (5 bases). The CDR3 consists of 14 residues. V was shortened by 2 bases and J by 1 base, with 8 bases between the two germline ends. Germline CDR1 and CDR2: SNHLY and FYNNEI. CDR3 protein: CASSEQGENTEAFF. DNA for the CDR3: TGTGCCAGCAGTGAACAAGGGGAGAACACTGAAGCTTTCTTT.

This chain links TRBV9 with TRBJ2-7; 10 nucleotides line up with TRBD1. CDR1 is SGDLS and CDR2 is YYNGEE in the germline V gene. CDR3 size: 14 residues. With V trimmed by 4 bases and J by 3 bases, 4 bases remained unmatched. The CDR3 DNA follows: TGTGCCAGCAGCATCGGACAGGGGGACTACGAGCAGTACTTC. Residues: CASSIGQGDYEQYF. Drawing the rest from reference TRBV9 and TRBJ2-7, the complete variable domain is DSGVTQTPKHLITATGQRVTLRCSPRSGDLSVYWYQQSLDQGLQFLIQYYNGEERAKGNILERFSAQQFPDLHSELNLSSLELGDSALYFCASSIGQGDYEQYFGPGTRLTVT.

The genes are TRBV7-3 and TRBJ2-3; 10 bases line up with TRBD1. The CDR3 runs to 18 residues. J gave up 6 bases and V 5 bases, and 17 bases lay outside the gene matches. Germline assignment: CDR1 SGHTA and CDR2 FQGTGA. CDR3 in DNA: TGTGCCAGCAGCCCCTTCGTCCTGGGACAGGGGTTGGGGGATACGCAGTATTTT. It translates to CASSPFVLGQGLGDTQYF.

This rearrangement joins TRBV15 to TRBJ1-4; 9 nucleotides line up with TRBD1. This CDR3 comprises 16 residues. V trimming: 0 bases; J trimming: 8 bases; junction bases outside the gene matches: 7. Germline V gene sequence: CDR1 LNHNV, CDR2 YYDKDF (reference sequence). The CDR3 protein is CATSRDLRTGVEKLFF. The CDR3 nucleotides read TGTGCCACCAGCAGAGATCTGCGGACAGGGGTGGAAAAACTGTTTTTT.

The V call is TRBV4-1, the J call TRBJ1-1; maybe TRBD1 (5 bases). Germline values: CDR1 MGHRA, CDR2 YSYEKL. Between the trimmed V and J ends, which lost 2 bases and 3 bases, there was a span of 13 bases. The CDR3 sequence is 15 residues long. The CDR3, as DNA: TGCGCCAGCAGCCAATCCCTAGACAGTTACACTGAAGCTTTCTTT. This translates into CASSQSLDSYTEAFF.

The J gene is TRBJ2-3, the V gene TRBV27; 13 positions agree with TRBD2. The V gene's germline CDR1 is MNHEY and CDR2 SMNVEV (reference sequence). V shed 4 bases, J shed 4 bases, and the junction held 5 bases outside the gene matches. CDR3 length equals 16 residues. This CDR3 reads CASSWLLAGGPDTQYF. CDR3 bases: TGTGCCAGCAGTTGGCTACTAGCGGGGGGGCCAGATACGCAGTATTTT.

The chain has TRBV2 and TRBJ2-1; 9 positions match TRBD1. After removal of 1 base from V and 9 bases from J, the junction contained 10 bases not matched to a gene. From germline, CDR1 is SNHLY and CDR2 FYNNEI. The CDR3 totals 16 residues. This CDR3 reads CASSEEVLGQGGEQFF. The CDR3 nucleotides read TGTGCCAGCAGTGAAGAGGTATTGGGACAGGGAGGTGAGCAGTTCTTC.

The CDR3 DNA reads as TGCGCCAGCAGCTTGGCCCCCAGGGACTATAGCAATCAGCCCCAGCATTTT. Its protein product is CASSLAPRDYSNQPQHF. The chain employs TRBV5-1 and TRBJ1-5; D perhaps matches TRBD1 (5 bases). Germline-derived CDR1 and CDR2 are SGHRS and YFSETQ. The CDR3 spans 17 residues. Trimming took 0 bases from V and 0 from J, leaving 13 bases between them.

The chain combines TRBV27 with TRBJ1-5; D is undetermined. The V end lost 2 bases, the J end lost 0 bases, and 5 bases lay between the germline ends. Per the germline V gene, CDR1 is MNHEY and CDR2 is SMNVEV (reference sequence). CDR3 length equals 14 residues. The CDR3, as DNA: TGTGCCAGCAGTTTACGACTTAGCAATCAGCCCCAGCATTTT. The encoded protein is CASSLRLSNQPQHF.